The clone carrying this TCR beta chain was seen repeatedly, ten times or more. Its antigen is undetermined. CDR3 length: 17 residues. V lost 3 bases to trimming and J lost 0 bases; unmatched junction nucleotides: 6. Germline values: CDR1 SGDLS, CDR2 YYNGEE. The data are from a study of regulatory T cells in long-lasting Graves disease. General study points: Accuracy was perhaps lowered by the small sample size. Favored usage of TRBV28, TRBJ1-2 and TRBJ2-5 was recorded in persistent disease.

Through Arm-PCR of CDR3 regions and iRepertoire HTBI primers, TCR beta libraries were built. MiXCR was run by TCRdb on the multiplex PCR reads, yielding one entry per CDR3 protein. The table records around 400,000 distinct CDR3 sequences, around a sixth of them present only once. The time point: newly diagnosed GD, antithyroid drugs for less than 3 months. With RNA extracted from PBMCs as input, the TCR library was made. The patients were enrolled through endocrinology in Xi'an, China. The TCR was taken from a female donor with Graves disease. Material: peripheral blood mononuclear cells (PBMCs), obtained at new diagnosis, from a patient treated with antithyroid drugs. V usage is TRBV9 and J usage is TRBJ2-3, with 11 bases identical to TRBD2. The chain's CDR3 is CASSAYSGRASTDTQYF. The CDR3 DNA follows: TGTGCCAGCAGCGCATATAGCGGGAGGGCGAGCACAGATACGCAGTATTTT.